This entry concerns a single T cell receptor beta chain. Its antigen remains unknown. CD8 cells regarded as naive lacked CD45RO, were positively chosen for CCR7, and omitted terminally differentiated effector memory CD45RA+ cells. Donors had no recently reported acute infections or vaccinations and were HIV-negative. The CDR3 runs to 15 residues. V lost 0 bases and J lost 7; bases outside the gene matches: 6. The germline V gene has CDR1 MGHRA and CDR2 YSYEKL. The study ran the assay at deep level. Profiling relied on immunoSEQ multiplex PCR, and the TCRdb table lists in-frame clones only, not all of them. The data contain about 2 million clones, approximately 94% of them singletons. The data are from a study of shared clonotypes between healthy human individuals. Study-wide context: Used for every donor were three CD4 naive, three CD4 memory, two CD8 naive and one CD8 memory plate.

Overall study findings and caveats: Naive subsets, compared against memory subsets, generally had larger estimated richness values.

The sample was naive CD8+ T cells sorted from blood. This rearrangement joins TRBV4-1 to TRBJ2-1, with 7 bases lining up with TRBD2. The TCR comes from a man aged 18 to 30 in good health. The CDR3 coding sequence is TGCGCCAGCAGCCAAGAAGGACTAGATAGGAATGAGCAGTTCTTC. Its protein is CASSQEGLDRNEQFF.